The 18 T cell receptor beta chains given below trace back to one sample, sequenced in a study of cytomegalovirus exposure and HLA in healthy donors. With 60 Vbeta and 13 Jbeta primers, the PCR was carried out. The repertoire was sequenced with immunoSEQ multiplex PCR; TCRdb's copy has only in-frame clones and lacks some. The table lists roughly 99,000 clones, 76% of them singletons. Material: PBMCs. The receptors were sampled from a man aged 18 to 30 in good health and CMV-seronegative.

The chain uses TRBV11-2 and TRBJ2-1, with a possible D match to TRBD1 (6 bases). Germline CDR1 SGHAT, CDR2 FQNNGV. This CDR3 is built from 13 residues. Trimming cost V 3 bases and J 5 bases, with 8 bases left between them. CDR3 residues: CASSFGQNNEQFF. The CDR3 coding sequence is TGTGCCAGCAGCTTCGGACAGAACAATGAGCAGTTCTTC.

The V and J genes are TRBV6-4 and TRBJ1-1; 7 bases align to TRBD1. Trimming cost V 7 bases and J 1 base; bases outside gene matches: 6. The CDR3 totals 14 residues. Looked up from germline, CDR1 is MRHNA and CDR2 is SNTAGT. In DNA, the CDR3 is TGTGCCAGCACCCGGGACAGTTGGAACACTGAAGCTTTCTTT. It specifies CASTRDSWNTEAFF.

Turning to this clone: This sample also contains other DNA sequences that code for the same CDR3. The chain recombines TRBV7-2 with TRBJ2-5, with 9 bases matching TRBD2. The CDR3 spans 14 residues. J gave up 1 base and V 3 bases, and 0 bases lay outside the gene matches. Germline V lookup: CDR1 SGHTA, CDR2 FQGNSA. CDR3 loop: CASSLTSGQETQYF. CDR3 nucleotides: TGTGCCAGCAGCTTGACTAGCGGCCAAGAGACCCAGTACTTC.

The rearrangement joins TRBV19 to TRBJ2-2, with 11 bases identical to TRBD1. Germline values: CDR1 LNHDA, CDR2 SQIVND (reference sequence). V was pared by 4 bases and J by 4 bases, with 8 bases of the junction left unmatched. The CDR3 has 17 amino acids. CDR3 in amino acids: CASSTPRDRGITGELFF. CDR3 coding DNA: TGTGCCAGTAGTACCCCCCGGGACAGGGGGATCACCGGGGAGCTGTTTTTT.

The chain joins TRBV5-1 to TRBJ2-5; D gene uncertain. V was pared by 5 bases and J by 3 bases, with 14 bases between. Germline loops: CDR1 SGHRS, CDR2 YFSETQ. This CDR3 spans 14 amino acids. The CDR3: CASRKTRLEETQYF. CDR3 sequence (DNA): TGCGCCAGCAGAAAGACAAGGTTGGAAGAGACCCAGTACTTC.

The chain combines TRBV7-9 with TRBJ2-7, with TRBD2 matching over 8 bases. The CDR3 is 15 residues long. The J segment lost 2 bases and the V segment lost 10 bases, leaving 13 bases of the junction unmatched. CDR1 is SEHNR, CDR2 FQNEAQ, per germline (reference sequence). The CDR3 DNA reads as TGTGCCACCGGCGGCGGGGGGAGCGATACCTACGAGCAGTACTTC. It yields the protein CATGGGGSDTYEQYF.

The chain has TRBV19 and TRBJ2-4, with D tentatively TRBD1 (6 bases). Germline CDR1 LNHDA, CDR2 SQIVND (reference sequence). Trimming pared 4 bases from V and 8 bases from J, leaving 12 bases between. This CDR3 has 13 residues. The chain's CDR3 is CASSTGHLDIQYF. The CDR3 region has the DNA TGTGCCAGTAGTACGGGACATTTGGACATTCAGTACTTC.

The chain couples TRBV6-4 to TRBJ1-2, with a tentative D call TRBD1 (6 bases). The germline V and J ends were trimmed by 5 bases and 2 bases, with 9 bases remaining between them. Per germline, CDR1 MRHNA and CDR2 SNTAGT. There are 13 residues in the CDR3. The CDR3 loop is CASSNTGNYGYTF. The CDR3 DNA is TGTGCCAGCAGTAACACAGGGAACTATGGCTACACCTTC.

The V gene is TRBV2, the J gene TRBJ1-6; 7 bases agree with TRBD1. V dropped 4 bases and J dropped 7; count of bases not matched to a gene: 7. Germline assignment: CDR1 SNHLY and CDR2 FYNNEI. The CDR3 is 15 amino acids. DNA of the CDR3: TGTGCCAGCAGTGGCCCGGGACAGCTAAATTCACCCCTCCACTTT. Amino acids: CASSGPGQLNSPLHF.

In regard to this clone: A junction boundary mismatches the germline segment, possibly from a read error. J is TRBJ2-7 and V is TRBV7-9, with TRBD1 matching 7 bases. The CDR3 is made up of 14 amino acids. From germline, CDR1 is SEHNR and CDR2 FQNEAQ (reference sequence). Written as DNA, the CDR3 is TGTTCCAGCAGCTTTAGAGGACAGGCAAGGGAGCAGTACTTC. It encodes CSSSFRGQAREQYF.

The chain couples TRBV5-4 to TRBJ2-7; a possible D gene is TRBD2 (6 bases). The CDR3 sequence is 13 residues long. V was pared by 4 bases and J by 3 bases, with 11 bases between. Germline V gives CDR1 SGHNT, CDR2 YYREEE (reference sequence). The CDR3 bases are TGTGCCAGCAGCGGGCGGGATAGCTACGAGCAGTACTTC. Translation gives CASSGRDSYEQYF.

The chain employs TRBV7-9 and TRBJ1-1; TRBD1 might be the D (6 bases). In germline, CDR1 is SEHNR, CDR2 FQNEAQ (reference sequence). The CDR3 runs to 12 residues. The V and J ends lost 7 bases and 3 bases respectively, with 9 bases between them. Here the CDR3 reads CASKGGDTEAFF. DNA for the CDR3: TGTGCCAGCAAGGGGGGGGACACTGAAGCTTTCTTT.

This chain uses TRBV19 with TRBJ2-3, with D maybe TRBD2 (6 bases). V lost 6 bases, J lost 4 bases, and 17 bases lay in between. Germline CDR1 and CDR2: LNHDA and SQIVND (reference sequence). The CDR3 contains 15 residues. The CDR3 loop is CASSPGVPKADTQYF. For the CDR3, the DNA is TGTGCCAGTAGCCCGGGGGTCCCCAAGGCAGATACGCAGTATTTT.

This clone was picked up a small number of times. The chain carries TRBV5-6 and TRBJ2-7, with TRBD1 matching 9 bases. The germline V gene encodes CDR1 SGHDT and CDR2 YYEEEE. This CDR3 has 14 residues. V was clipped by 3 bases and J by 4 bases; unmatched bases: 5. CDR3 protein: CASSSGTGLYEQYF. CDR3 in DNA: TGTGCCAGCAGCTCCGGGACAGGGCTTTACGAGCAGTACTTC.

The gene calls are TRBV7-8 and TRBJ1-2; D call uncertain. The CDR3 extends over 14 amino acids. Trimming removed 5 bases from V and 3 bases from J, with 13 bases in between. Germline V gives CDR1 SGHVS, CDR2 FQNEAQ. The CDR3 sequence is CASSLGQSHYGYTF. The CDR3 nucleotides are TGTGCCAGCAGCCTAGGGCAGTCACACTATGGCTACACCTTC.

The chain is built from TRBV5-1 and TRBJ2-3; 8 bases agree with TRBD2. CDR1 is SGHRS, CDR2 YFSETQ, per germline. V lost 0 bases and J lost 2; bases outside the gene matches: 5. This CDR3 comprises 16 residues. The CDR3 DNA follows: TGCGCCAGCAGCTTGGGTGCGGGGGGCCTCACAGATACGCAGTATTTT. Translation gives CASSLGAGGLTDTQYF.

A few counts support this clone. The chain couples TRBV5-6 to TRBJ2-1; tentative D call: TRBD1 (5 bases). CDR3 size: 15 residues. The V and J ends lost 0 bases and 5 bases respectively, with 12 bases between them. Looked up from germline, CDR1 is SGHDT and CDR2 is YYEEEE. CDR3 DNA sequence: TGTGCCAGCAGCTTGGTTGGGGCTGGCAACAATGAGCAGTTCTTC. Translating gives CASSLVGAGNNEQFF.

This chain links TRBV4-3 with TRBJ2-7; possibly TRBD1 for D (6 bases). The CDR3 is made up of 16 amino acids. Trimming pared 0 bases from V and 3 bases from J, leaving 15 bases between. Per the germline V gene, CDR1 is LGHNA and CDR2 is YSLEER. The CDR3 DNA is TGCGCCAGCAGCCAAGAACTGACAGGTTACCACTACGAGCAGTACTTC. Encoded protein: CASSQELTGYHYEQYF.